These 19 T cell receptor beta chains originate from one sample sequenced in a study of regulatory T cells in long-lasting Graves disease. Stated time point: newly diagnosed GD, antithyroid drugs for less than 3 months. There was RNA extracted from PBMCs, and the TCR library was made from it. To make TCR beta libraries, researchers used iRepertoire HTBI primers and Arm-PCR of CDR3 regions. TCRdb used MiXCR to reprocess the multiplex PCR reads, holding one entry per CDR3 protein. The sample comprises 200,000 to 250,000 distinct CDR3 sequences, around 18% of which are singletons, and more than 20% rests with the top ten. Sequencing used peripheral blood mononuclear cells (PBMCs), obtained at new diagnosis, from a patient treated with antithyroid drugs. These receptors originate from a female donor with Graves disease.

This clonotype has a count of ten or more. The junction departs from germline at one end; a sequencing error may be responsible. The V call is TRBV5-1, the J call TRBJ2-1; D is ambiguous. The DNA matches TRBJ2-5 better at its end, which makes the J call doubtful. Germline CDR1 and CDR2: SGHRS and YFSETQ. The CDR3 consists of 12 residues. CDR3 loop: CAGSLVQETQYF. The CDR3 nucleotides are TGCGCCGGCAGCTTGGTCCAAGAGACCCAGTACTTC.

The V gene is TRBV10-3, the J gene TRBJ1-2, with a possible D match to TRBD1 (5 bases). The CDR3 spans 14 residues. The germline V gene has CDR1 ENHRY and CDR2 SYGVKD. Trimming stripped 4 bases from V and 1 base from J, with 10 bases between. The CDR3 bases are TGTGCCATCAGTGCGACAGAACTTAACTATGGCTACACCTTC. Its protein product is CAISATELNYGYTF.

In this sample, this clonotype turned up many times. The V call is TRBV6-5, the J call TRBJ1-3; D not resolved. V lost 4 bases to trimming and J lost 6 bases, with 13 bases between them. CDR1 MNHEY and CDR2 SVGAGI come from the germline V gene. The CDR3 length is 14 residues. This chain's CDR3 is CASSSGLWENTIYF. The CDR3, as DNA: TGTGCCAGCAGTTCTGGGCTTTGGGAAAACACCATATATTTT.

The chain joins TRBV29-1 to TRBJ1-2; TRBD1 aligns across 10 bases. J was trimmed by 4 bases and V by 3 bases; bases with no gene match: 5. The CDR3 loop spans 14 amino acids. Germline CDR1 reads SQVTM; CDR2 reads ANQGSEA. DNA for the CDR3: TGCAGCGTTGACCCGACAGGGGGCGGCTATGGCTACACCTTC. Its translation is CSVDPTGGGYGYTF.

This clonotype showed up many times. The chain employs TRBV5-5 and TRBJ2-5, with D maybe TRBD2 (5 bases). V was clipped by 0 bases and J by 0 bases, with 12 bases between them. The CDR3 runs 16 residues. Germline assignment: CDR1 SGHKS and CDR2 YYEKEE (reference sequence). CDR3 protein: CASSLGGLRYQETQYF. The CDR3 coding sequence is TGTGCCAGCAGCTTGGGCGGGTTGCGGTACCAAGAGACCCAGTACTTC.

In its sample, this clonotype was seen many times. This sequence joins TRBV3-1 and TRBJ2-1; 7 bases fit TRBD2. CDR1 is LGHDT and CDR2 is YNNKEL in the germline V gene (reference sequence). V lost 1 base and J lost 4; bases outside the gene matches: 1. The CDR3 is made up of 14 amino acids. As DNA, the CDR3 is TGTGCCAGCAGCCAAGGGGAGGGTTACAATGAGCAGTTCTTC. Translated: CASSQGEGYNEQFF.

This clonotype was detected many times. The chain carries TRBV5-4 and TRBJ1-1, with D hard to call. Germline CDR1 is SGHNT and CDR2 is YYREEE (reference sequence). This CDR3 is 13 amino acids long. V shed 4 bases and J shed 4 bases, with 11 bases lying between them. The CDR3 bases are TGTGCCAGCAGCAGCATCCGTCCCACTGAAGCTTTCTTT. It translates to CASSSIRPTEAFF.

Concerning this clonotype itself: A much larger clone sits a single nucleotide away, making a read error possible. The chain uses TRBV11-3 and TRBJ2-7; 8 bases fit TRBD1. The junction had 3 bases not matched to a gene; V was cut back by 5 bases and J by 0 bases. There are 14 residues in the CDR3. Germline values: CDR1 SGHNT, CDR2 YENEEA. For the CDR3, the DNA is TGTGCCAGCAGCGGGGACAGGAGCTCCTACGAGCAGTACTTC. The encoded protein is CASSGDRSSYEQYF. Using reference TRBV11-3 and TRBJ2-7 for the parts outside the CDR3, the full variable domain is EAGVVQSPRYKIIEKKQPVAFWCNPISGHNTLYWYLQNLGQGPELLIRYENEEAVDDSQLPKDRFSAERLKGVDSTLKIQPAELGDSAVYLCASSGDRSSYEQYFGPGTRLTVT.

V and J are TRBV6-1 and TRBJ1-1; 7 positions match TRBD1. This CDR3 has 15 amino acids. J lost 1 base, V lost 6 bases, and 8 bases had no gene match. The germline CDR1 and CDR2 sequences are MNHNS and SASEGT. The CDR3 region is CASSVRGTENTEAFF. As DNA, the CDR3 is TGTGCCAGCAGCGTAAGGGGGACAGAGAACACTGAAGCTTTCTTT.

This clonotype was recorded at least ten times. V gene TRBV29-1 combines with J gene TRBJ2-1; the match to TRBD2 covers 13 bases. Germline lookup yields CDR1 SQVTM and CDR2 ANQGSEA. J lost 0 bases, V lost 6 bases, and 11 bases had no gene match. The length of the CDR3 is 18 residues. The CDR3 loop is CSVSGTSGEGSSYNEQFF. CDR3 bases: TGCAGCGTATCTGGGACTAGCGGGGAGGGGTCCTCCTACAATGAGCAGTTCTTC.

The rearrangement uses TRBV7-2 and TRBJ2-1; possibly TRBD2 for D (6 bases). V was pared by 10 bases and J by 5 bases, with 12 bases between. Germline V lookup: CDR1 SGHTA, CDR2 FQGNSA. The CDR3 loop spans 12 amino acids. CDR3 DNA sequence: TGTGCCACCAAGACGGGGGACAATGAGCAGTTCTTC. Amino acids: CATKTGDNEQFF.

The chain combines TRBV11-2 with TRBJ2-1; tentatively, D is TRBD2 (6 bases). Germline loops: CDR1 SGHAT, CDR2 FQNNGV. The V gene lost 0 bases and the J gene lost 8 bases, with 14 bases spanning the gap. The CDR3 contains 15 residues. This CDR3 reads CASSLESGWGDEQFF. DNA for the CDR3: TGTGCCAGCAGCTTAGAGTCAGGTTGGGGGGATGAGCAGTTCTTC.

This clonotype has a count of ten or more. The rearrangement uses TRBV20-1 and TRBJ2-5, with 8 bases identical to TRBD1. This CDR3 region has 13 residues. In germline, CDR1 is DFQATT, CDR2 SNEGSKA (reference sequence). V lost 6 bases to trimming and J lost 0 bases; unmatched junction nucleotides: 3. CDR3 region: CSARQGYQETQYF. As DNA, the CDR3 is TGCAGTGCGAGACAGGGGTACCAAGAGACCCAGTACTTC.

This clonotype showed up many times. The genes are TRBV12-5 and TRBJ2-3; the match to TRBD2 covers 14 bases. CDR3 length: 16 amino acids. CDR1 LGHNT and CDR2 FRNRAP come from the germline V gene. The J segment lost 4 bases and the V segment lost 5 bases, leaving 5 bases of the junction unmatched. DNA for the CDR3: TGTGCTAGTGGTATGGGACTAGCGGGAGAGGCAGATACGCAGTATTTT. Translating it yields CASGMGLAGEADTQYF.

This clonotype was counted ten times or more. The V and J genes are TRBV5-1 and TRBJ1-4; D unresolved. CDR1 and CDR2 (germline): SGHRS, YFSETQ. The CDR3 consists of 13 residues. With 5 bases removed from V and 6 bases from J, the gap between germline ends came to 11 bases. The CDR3 bases are TGCGCCAGCAGTCTGGCCCCGGATGAAAAACTGTTTTTT. This translates into CASSLAPDEKLFF.

At least ten counts were recorded for this clonotype. V gene TRBV10-2 combines with J gene TRBJ2-1; possible D gene TRBD1, 5 bases. The V gene's germline CDR1 is WSHSY and CDR2 SAAADI. Trimming cost V 6 bases and J 9 bases, with 9 bases left between them. The CDR3 loop spans 11 amino acids. CDR3: CASSQGSEQFF. As DNA, the CDR3 is TGCGCCAGCAGCCAGGGAAGTGAGCAGTTCTTC.

This clonotype was recorded at least ten times. The J gene is TRBJ2-1, the V gene TRBV19, with TRBD1 matching 10 bases. This CDR3 comprises 17 residues. The germline V gene encodes CDR1 LNHDA and CDR2 SQIVND (reference sequence). The V gene end was trimmed by 3 bases and the J gene end by 6 bases; junction bases not matched to a gene: 11. DNA for the CDR3: TGTGCCAGTAGTATTGGATCCGGGACAGGGGATCGCAATGAGCAGTTCTTC. This codes for CASSIGSGTGDRNEQFF.

This clonotype was detected ten times or more. The chain links TRBV7-9 to TRBJ2-3, with 8 bases matching TRBD2. V dropped 4 bases and J dropped 1; count of bases not matched to a gene: 7. The CDR3 runs to 16 residues. Germline values: CDR1 SEHNR, CDR2 FQNEAQ (reference sequence). CDR3 DNA sequence: TGTGCCAGCAGCTCCGTGGCGGGAGGACGCACAGATACGCAGTATTTT. It is translated as CASSSVAGGRTDTQYF.

Many counts were recorded for this clonotype. J is TRBJ2-1 and V is TRBV20-1, with TRBD1 as a possible D gene (6 bases). The ends were cut back, 6 bases at V and 7 bases at J, with 13 bases in the middle. This CDR3 has 12 residues. From germline, CDR1 is DFQATT and CDR2 SNEGSKA (reference sequence). CDR3 protein: CSAILGANEQFF. CDR3 nucleotides: TGCAGTGCGATCTTGGGGGCGAATGAGCAGTTCTTC.